The present T cell receptor (beta chain) was sequenced within a study of spatial heterogeneity in lung cancer. The CDR3 is made up of 13 amino acids. Germline loops: CDR1 PRHDT, CDR2 FYEKMQ (reference sequence). Trimming shortened V by 2 bases and J by 7 bases, and 11 bases separated the two germline ends. The time point: sample taken at primary tumor resection. Tumor, nontumor lung or frozen PBMC supplied whole RNA that was sequenced unsorted. The donors were 55 to 80 patients with non-small cell lung cancer that was early-stage and untreated. Each TCR cDNA molecule bore a unique molecular identifier. TCRdb passed the 5' RACE reads through MiXCR, listing each CDR3 protein once. The data show about 7,300 distinct CDR3 sequences, over 15% seen once.

The chain recombines TRBV13 with TRBJ1-1; no reliable D call. This sequence was found in a female donor with early-stage non-small cell lung cancer. The source material was PBMCs, sampled at surgery. CDR3 loop: CASSLMGNSEAFF. The CDR3 DNA reads TGTGCCAGCAGCTTAATGGGGAATAGTGAAGCTTTCTTT.